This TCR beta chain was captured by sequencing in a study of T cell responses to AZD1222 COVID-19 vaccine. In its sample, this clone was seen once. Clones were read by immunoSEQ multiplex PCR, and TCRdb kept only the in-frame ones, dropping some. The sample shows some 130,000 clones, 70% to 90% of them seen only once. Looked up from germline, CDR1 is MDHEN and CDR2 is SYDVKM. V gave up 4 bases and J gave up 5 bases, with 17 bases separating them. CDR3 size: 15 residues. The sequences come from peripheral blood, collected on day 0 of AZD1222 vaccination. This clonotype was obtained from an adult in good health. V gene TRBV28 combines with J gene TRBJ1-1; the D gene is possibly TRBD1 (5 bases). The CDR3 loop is CASSYPAGGRTEAFF. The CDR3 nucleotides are TGTGCCAGCAGTTACCCCGCGGGGGGTCGAACTGAAGCTTTCTTT.